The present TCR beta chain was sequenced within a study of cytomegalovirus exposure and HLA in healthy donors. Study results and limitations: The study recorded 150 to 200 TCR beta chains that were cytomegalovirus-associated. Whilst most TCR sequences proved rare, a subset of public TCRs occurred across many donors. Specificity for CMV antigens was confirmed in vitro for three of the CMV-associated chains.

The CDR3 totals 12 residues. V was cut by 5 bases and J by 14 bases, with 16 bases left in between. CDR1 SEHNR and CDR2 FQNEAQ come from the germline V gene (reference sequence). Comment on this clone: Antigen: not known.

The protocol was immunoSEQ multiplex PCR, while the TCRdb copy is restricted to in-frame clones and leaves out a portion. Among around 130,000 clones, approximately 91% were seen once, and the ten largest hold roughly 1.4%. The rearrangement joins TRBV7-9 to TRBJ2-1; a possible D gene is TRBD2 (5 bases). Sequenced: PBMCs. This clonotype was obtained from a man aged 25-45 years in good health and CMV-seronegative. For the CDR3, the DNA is TGTGCCAGCAGCCTTTTACCGGGGTTCGAGTTCTTC. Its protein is CASSLLPGFEFF. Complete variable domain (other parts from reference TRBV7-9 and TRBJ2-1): DTGVSQNPRHKITKRGQNVTFRCDPISEHNRLYWYRQTLGQGPEFLTYFQNEAQLEKSRLLSDRFSAERPKGSFSTLEIQRTEQGDSAMYLCASSLLPGFEFFGPGTRLTVL.